A selection of T cell receptor beta chains follows, all from one sample in a study of graft-versus-host responses after intestinal transplantation. The method was immunoSEQ multiplex PCR; TCRdb's version includes in-frame clones alone and lacks a portion of them. The sample shows a few thousand clones, over 55% of them seen only once. The material sequenced was ileum tissue, taken roughly 250 days after intestinal transplant. These receptors all stem from a human patient who received an intestinal transplant, so some T cells may come from the graft donor. Each CDR3 is given with its conserved first and last residue. A D gene is named only where the DNA matches it firmly. Not all rows give a size; the values are once, few, many and, for expanded clones, a class.

CDR3 length,clone size,V gene,J gene,D gene,CDR3 protein,CDR3 DNA
16,few,TRBV4-2,TRBJ2-2,TRBD2,CASSQDGAGEAGELFF,TGTGCCAGCAGCCAAGATGGAGCGGGAGAGGCCGGGGAGCTGTTTTTT
18,.,TRBV5-8,TRBJ2-6,.,CASSPGEAGYSGANVLTF,TGTGCCAGCAGCCCCGGGGAAGCGGGTTACTCTGGGGCCAACGTCCTGACTTTC
14,.,TRBV6-5,TRBJ2-7,.,CASRRQVPSYEQYF,TGTGCCAGCAGGAGACAGGTCCCTTCCTACGAGCAGTACTTC
13,.,TRBV7-9,TRBJ1-2,.,CASSLSGKYGYTF,TGTGCCAGCAGCTTATCCGGGAAGTATGGCTACACCTTC
15,.,TRBV19,TRBJ2-2,.,CASSATVTNTGELFF,TGTGCCAGTAGTGCGACAGTCACGAACACCGGGGAGCTGTTTTTT
14,.,TRBV6-5,TRBJ2-1,TRBD2,CASSGLAGLNEQFF,TGTGCCAGCAGTGGACTAGCGGGATTGAATGAGCAGTTCTTC
15,.,TRBV7-9,TRBJ1-2,TRBD1,CASSQGQRGFYGYTF,TGTGCCAGCAGCCAGGGACAGAGGGGATTTTATGGCTACACCTTC
14,.,TRBV15,TRBJ2-3,TRBD2,CATSKGLDPDTQYF,TGTGCCACCAGCAAAGGACTAGATCCAGATACGCAGTATTTT
13,.,TRBV5-1,TRBJ2-1,.,CASSLAGGNEQFF,TGCGCCAGCAGCTTGGCTGGGGGGAATGAGCAGTTCTTC
15,.,TRBV27,TRBJ1-5,.,CASTRLGGGPQPQHF,TGTGCCAGCACACGACTTGGGGGGGGCCCTCAGCCCCAGCATTTT
15,medium-sized,TRBV6-4,TRBJ2-1,TRBD2,CASSDSSGGANEQFF,TGTGCCAGCAGTGACTCTAGCGGGGGGGCCAATGAGCAGTTCTTC
16,.,TRBV7-9,TRBJ1-4,.,CASSFPAGPTNEKLFF,TGTGCCAGCAGCTTCCCCGCAGGCCCGACTAATGAAAAACTGTTTTTT
18,few,TRBV18,TRBJ2-7,TRBD1,CASSPTLGSSTGADEQYF,TGTGCCAGCTCACCGACATTAGGAAGTAGTACAGGGGCCGACGAGCAGTACTTC
15,once,TRBV5-1,TRBJ1-2,.,CASSLSLQGNYGYTF,TGCGCCAGCAGCTTGTCTTTACAGGGAAATTATGGCTACACCTTC
15,medium-sized,TRBV7-8,TRBJ1-6,TRBD1,CASSLDRGHNSPLHF,TGTGCCAGCAGCCTTGACAGGGGCCATAATTCACCCCTCCACTTT
14,large,TRBV7-3,TRBJ1-1,TRBD1,CASSAQGANTEAFF,TGTGCCAGCAGCGCGCAGGGGGCAAACACTGAAGCTTTCTTT
14,.,TRBV18,TRBJ1-4,TRBD1,CASSQGTGNEKLFF,TGTGCCAGCTCACAGGGGACAGGAAATGAAAAACTGTTTTTT
14,.,TRBV5-6,TRBJ2-7,.,CASSLGGGTYEQYF,TGTGCCAGCAGCTTGGGTGGAGGTACCTACGAGCAGTACTTC
14,.,TRBV11-2,TRBJ1-2,TRBD1,CASRATGGRYGYTF,TGTGCCAGCAGAGCTACAGGGGGTCGTTATGGCTACACCTTC
15,.,TRBV6-1,TRBJ2-7,TRBD2,CASQLLAGGSYEQYF,TGTGCCAGCCAGCTACTAGCGGGAGGCTCCTACGAGCAGTACTTC
13,.,TRBV27,TRBJ2-7,TRBD2,CASRLAGAYEQYF,TGTGCCAGCAGACTAGCGGGAGCCTACGAGCAGTACTTC
14,once,TRBV6-1,TRBJ1-6,.,CASTRSSYNSPLHF,TGTGCCAGCACCCGGAGCTCCTATAATTCACCCCTCCACTTT
17,.,TRBV21-1,TRBJ1-2,.,CASSKRGLQGPLYGYTF,TGTGCCAGCAGCAAACGAGGGCTACAGGGTCCCCTATATGGCTACACCTTC
15,once,TRBV10-3,TRBJ1-2,TRBD1,CAISEYRGLGYGYTF,TGTGCCATCAGTGAGTACAGGGGGCTCGGCTATGGCTACACCTTC
12,.,TRBV30,TRBJ2-3,.,CAWSLGRDTQYF,TGTGCCTGGAGCCTAGGAAGGGATACGCAGTATTTT
18,.,TRBV7-2,TRBJ2-2,TRBD2,CASSRKVVGLVYAGELFF,TGTGCCAGCAGTCGCAAAGTGGTGGGACTAGTATACGCCGGGGAGCTGTTTTTT
13,.,TRBV19,TRBJ2-7,TRBD2,CASSRTSDYEQYF,TGTGCCAGTAGTCGGACTAGCGACTACGAGCAGTACTTC
18,medium-sized,TRBV7-2,TRBJ2-7,.,CASSSGRTTSPSPYEQYF,TGTGCCAGCAGTTCGGGGAGGACGACTAGTCCGAGCCCCTACGAGCAGTACTTC
14,.,TRBV25-1,TRBJ1-6,.,CASSDSSYNSPLHF,TGTGCCAGCAGTGACAGCTCCTATAATTCACCCCTCCACTTT